This T cell receptor (beta chain) was identified in a study of cytomegalovirus exposure and HLA in healthy donors. The CDR3 contains 17 residues. Germline CDR1 reads ENHRY; CDR2 reads SYGVKD. The junction had 18 bases not matched to a gene; V was cut back by 11 bases and J by 9 bases. As regards this clone: Its antigen is as yet unknown.

Regarding the study as a whole: Evidence from a later analysis indicated that most CMV-associated TCR beta chains looked HLA-restricted. When presence/absence was analysed, sequencing depth was taken to be roughly uniform across donors. Later on, a genetic analysis was performed. It linked a missense variant in DCLRE1C with V- and J-gene trimming of TCR beta.

The primer mix had 60 Vbeta and 13 Jbeta primers. Some clones are missing from TCRdb's copy, which holds only in-frame ones; the method was immunoSEQ multiplex PCR. The sample carries some 120,000 clones, around 70% recorded once. This sequence joins TRBV10-3 and TRBJ1-6, with TRBD1 matching over 11 bases. Sequenced: PBMCs. This clonotype originated in a woman between 18 and 30 years old in good health and CMV-seronegative. In nucleotides, the CDR3 is TGTGCCGCCCAACCGGGACAGGGGGGGTCCGGGGCTTCACCCCTCCACTTT. This translates into CAAQPGQGGSGASPLHF.